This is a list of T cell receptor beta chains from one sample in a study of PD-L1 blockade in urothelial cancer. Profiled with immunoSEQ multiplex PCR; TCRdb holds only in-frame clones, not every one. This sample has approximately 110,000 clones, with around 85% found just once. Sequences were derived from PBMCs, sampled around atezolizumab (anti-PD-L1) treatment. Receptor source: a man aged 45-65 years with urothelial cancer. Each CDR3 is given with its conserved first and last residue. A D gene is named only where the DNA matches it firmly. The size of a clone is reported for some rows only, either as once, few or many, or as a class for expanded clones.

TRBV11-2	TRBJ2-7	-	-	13	CASSLGTQYEQYF	TGTGCCAGCAGCTTAGGGACACAGTACGAGCAGTACTTC
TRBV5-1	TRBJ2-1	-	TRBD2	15	CASSPVAGAYNEQFF	TGCGCCAGCAGCCCAGTAGCGGGAGCCTACAATGAGCAGTTCTTC
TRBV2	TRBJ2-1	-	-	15	CASFRVERVSDEQFF	TGTGCCAGCTTCCGGGTAGAGCGGGTGTCCGATGAGCAGTTCTTC
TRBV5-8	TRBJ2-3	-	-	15	CASSLRGGGTDTQYF	TGTGCCAGCAGCTTGCGCGGAGGGGGCACAGATACGCAGTATTTT
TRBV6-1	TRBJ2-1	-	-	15	CASRATVFSYNEQFF	TGTGCCAGCAGGGCTACAGTATTCTCCTACAATGAGCAGTTCTTC
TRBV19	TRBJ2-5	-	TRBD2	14	CATGGGRWQETQYF	TGTGCCACTGGGGGGGGAAGGTGGCAAGAGACCCAGTACTTC
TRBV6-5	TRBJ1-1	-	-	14	CASRSGHWNTEAFF	TGTGCCAGCAGATCGGGACACTGGAACACTGAAGCTTTCTTT
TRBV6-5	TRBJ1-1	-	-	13	CASSKTGNTEAFF	TGTGCCAGCAGTAAGACAGGGAACACTGAAGCTTTCTTT
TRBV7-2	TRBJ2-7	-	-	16	CASSFSLGSSSYEQYF	TGTGCCAGCAGCTTCTCTCTCGGGTCGAGCTCCTACGAGCAGTACTTC
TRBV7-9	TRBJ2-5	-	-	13	CASSRGRSETQYF	TGTGCCAGCAGTCGGGGGAGATCGGAGACCCAGTACTTC
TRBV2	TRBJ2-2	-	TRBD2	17	CASSKETSGRRTGELFF	TGTGCCAGCAGTAAAGAGACTAGCGGGAGACGAACCGGGGAGCTGTTTTTT
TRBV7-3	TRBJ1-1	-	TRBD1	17	CASSEQPPTGGFTEAFF	TGTGCCAGCAGCGAACAACCCCCAACAGGGGGTTTCACTGAAGCTTTCTTT
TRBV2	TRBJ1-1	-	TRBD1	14	CASRYRGLNTEAFF	TGTGCCAGCAGGTACAGGGGGCTGAACACTGAAGCTTTCTTT
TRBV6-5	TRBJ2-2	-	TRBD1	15	CASSRNRGQTGELFF	TGTGCCAGCAGCCGGAACAGGGGGCAGACCGGGGAGCTGTTTTTT
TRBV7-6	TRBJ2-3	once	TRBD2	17	CASSLSHGTSGTDTQYF	TGTGCCAGCAGCTTATCCCACGGGACTAGCGGGACAGATACGCAGTATTTT
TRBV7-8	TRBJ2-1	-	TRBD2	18	CASSLGRTSGRGNNEQFF	TGTGCCAGCAGCTTAGGCCGGACTAGCGGGAGGGGCAACAATGAGCAGTTCTTC
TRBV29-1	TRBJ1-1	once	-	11	CSVEKGTEAFF	TGCAGCGTTGAAAAGGGGACTGAAGCTTTCTTT
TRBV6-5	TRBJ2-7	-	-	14	CAPRTQGHPYEQYF	TGTGCCCCCAGGACTCAAGGGCATCCCTACGAGCAGTACTTC
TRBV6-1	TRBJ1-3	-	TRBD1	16	CASSDFLGTAGNTIYF	TGTGCCAGCAGTGATTTTTTGGGGACAGCTGGAAACACCATATATTTT
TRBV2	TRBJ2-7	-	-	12	CASSPQGFTQYF	TGTGCCAGCAGTCCGCAGGGTTTTACGCAGTACTTC
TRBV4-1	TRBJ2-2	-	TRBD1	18	CASSQRGPGQAYTGELFF	TGCGCCAGCAGCCAAAGGGGACCGGGACAGGCCTACACCGGGGAGCTGTTTTTT
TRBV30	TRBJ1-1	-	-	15	CAWSVMIQGTSRAFF	TGTGCCTGGAGTGTAATGATCCAGGGTACCTCGAGGGCTTTCTTT
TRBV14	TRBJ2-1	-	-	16	CASSQDFSRGLDEQFF	TGTGCCAGCAGCCAAGATTTCAGCCGGGGTTTGGATGAGCAGTTCTTC
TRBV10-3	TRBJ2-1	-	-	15	CAISVKSTGDNEQFF	TGTGCCATCAGTGTAAAATCTACAGGTGACAATGAGCAGTTCTTC
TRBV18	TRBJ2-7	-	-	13	CASSLMARHEQYF	TGTGCCAGCTCACTTATGGCCCGTCACGAGCAGTACTTC